This T cell receptor beta chain was identified in a study of blood T cells in healthy people across ages. Overall study findings and caveats: Long-lived and aged donors differed, with more naive CD4+ cells and higher diversity in the long-lived. Researchers report that TCR beta diversity correlated strongly with naive T cell percentage. Getting older went along with TCR beta diversity per million T cells dropping roughly linearly.

PCR was performed a second time for about 7 to 11 cycles using a sample-barcoded 5' primer and a J-beta primer mix. TCRdb fed the 5' RACE reads into MiXCR, producing one record per CDR3 protein. The data show about 1.8 million distinct CDR3 sequences, with roughly 52% seen just once and approximately 2% held by the top ten. The CDR3 has 15 residues. Trimming pared 2 bases from V and 7 bases from J, leaving 17 bases between. Germline CDR1 reads DFQATT; CDR2 reads SNEGSKA (reference sequence). Healthy individuals of Caucasian origin from Russia, aged roughly 6 to 90, served as donors. Comment on this clonotype: Antigen: not known.

Source material: blood. This chain uses TRBV20-1 with TRBJ2-2; D call uncertain. The sequence was collected from a woman aged 35 to 49 in good health. In nucleotides, the CDR3 is TGCAGTGCTAGAACCTCGAACCAGCAGGTCGGGGAGCTGTTTTTT. Its protein is CSARTSNQQVGELFF.